This T cell receptor beta chain comes out of a study of T cell repertoires in cytomegalovirus infection. Study context: Recently identified HLA-C-restricted and well-studied HLA-B-restricted CMV epitopes were used. CMV infection together with matching HLA type was indicated by public TCR beta signatures. Study-level points and caveats: Carriers of CMV plus the relevant HLA were identified by cumulative public TCR beta family frequency. In two of eight donors, the top clonotype was HLA-C-restricted CMV-specific.

This clonotype has just a few counts. No antigen is known for it. CDR1 and CDR2 (germline): SGHTA, FQGNSA. This CDR3 contains 15 residues. The germline V and J ends were trimmed by 3 bases and 3 bases, with 11 bases remaining between them. Each CDR3 protein gets one entry after TCRdb re-called the reads with MiXCR. The sample shows approximately 390,000 distinct CDR3 sequences, around a third of them seen only once. The sample consisted of cultured PBMCs, taken from culture after CMV antigen stimulation. The rearrangement uses TRBV7-2 and TRBJ2-2; D gene ambiguous. The TCR comes from a human donor in good health (CMV status not recorded). Some clones in this sample may be carry-over from other donors' samples. CDR3 in amino acids: CASSFYKSHTGELFF. The CDR3 DNA is TGTGCCAGCAGCTTTTATAAGTCCCACACCGGGGAGCTGTTTTTT. The whole variable domain, filled in from reference TRBV7-2 and TRBJ2-2, reads GAGVSQSPSNKVTEKGKDVELRCDPISGHTALYWYRQSLGQGLEFLIYFQGNSAPDKSGLPSDRFSAERTGGSVSTLTIQRTQQEDSAVYLCASSFYKSHTGELFFGEGSRLTVL.